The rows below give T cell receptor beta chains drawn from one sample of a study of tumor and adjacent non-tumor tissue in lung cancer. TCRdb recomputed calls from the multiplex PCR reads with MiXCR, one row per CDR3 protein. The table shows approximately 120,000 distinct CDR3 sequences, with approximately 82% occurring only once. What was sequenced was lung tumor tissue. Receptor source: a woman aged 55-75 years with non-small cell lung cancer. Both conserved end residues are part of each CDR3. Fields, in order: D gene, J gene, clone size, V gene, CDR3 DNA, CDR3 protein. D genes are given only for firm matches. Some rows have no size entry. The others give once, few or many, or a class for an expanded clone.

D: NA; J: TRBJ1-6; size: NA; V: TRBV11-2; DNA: TGTGCCAGTAGCTTAGACCCAGGGCCCTCACCCCTCCACTTT; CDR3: CASSLDPGPSPLHF
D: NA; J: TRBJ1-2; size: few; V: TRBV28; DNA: TGTGCCAGCACCAGGGGAGGGGCACGATCTGATGGCTACACCTTC; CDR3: CASTRGGARSDGYTF
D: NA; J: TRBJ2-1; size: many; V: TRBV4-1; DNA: TGCGCCAGCAGCCAGAGGGGCCACCCGCAGTTCTTC; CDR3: CASSQRGHPQFF
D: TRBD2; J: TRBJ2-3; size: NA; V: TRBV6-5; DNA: TGTGCCATCAGTCAGGGGACTAGCGGGACGATTCAAGATACGCAGTATTTT; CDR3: CAISQGTSGTIQDTQYF
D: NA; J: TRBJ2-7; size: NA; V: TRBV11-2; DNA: TGTGCCAGCAGCCCGTTGACGGATGTAGGGCAGCACTTC; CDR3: CASSPLTDVGQHF
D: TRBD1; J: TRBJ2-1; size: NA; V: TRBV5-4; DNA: TGTGCCAACAGCTGGGAGACAGGGGACAATGAGCAGTTCTTC; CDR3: CANSWETGDNEQFF
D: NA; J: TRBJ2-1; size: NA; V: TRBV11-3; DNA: TGTGCCAACAGCTACCTAGCTGAGGGGAAAAATGAGCAGTTCTTC; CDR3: CANSYLAEGKNEQFF
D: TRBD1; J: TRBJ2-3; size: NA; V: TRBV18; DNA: TGTGCCAGCTCACTCCCGGGACAGCGCTTCACAGATACGCAGTATTTT; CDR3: CASSLPGQRFTDTQYF
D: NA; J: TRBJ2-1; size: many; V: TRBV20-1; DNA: TGCAGTGCTAGCCATCATCACAATGAGCAGTTCTTC; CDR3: CSASHHHNEQFF
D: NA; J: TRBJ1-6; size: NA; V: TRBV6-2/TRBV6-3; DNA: TGTGCCAGGAGCCCCAGGGCGGAAAATTCACCCCTCCACTTT; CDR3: CARSPRAENSPLHF
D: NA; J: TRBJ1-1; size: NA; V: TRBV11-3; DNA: TGTGCCAATAGCTTAGGACAGTCCGCTACTGAAACTTTCTTT; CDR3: CANSLGQSATETFF
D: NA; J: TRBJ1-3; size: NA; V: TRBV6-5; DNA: TGTGTCAGCAGGAACAGTGGGCCTGGAAACACCATATATTTT; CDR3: CVSRNSGPGNTIYF
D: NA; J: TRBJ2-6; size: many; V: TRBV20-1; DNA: TGCAGTGCTAGCGGCAGGTGGTCTTCAGGTGGGGCCAACGTCCTGACTTTC; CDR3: CSASGRWSSGGANVLTF
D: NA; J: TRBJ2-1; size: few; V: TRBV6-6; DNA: TGTGCCAGCAGTCACAGGAGGCTGGTCTGGGCGTCATACAATGAGCAGTTCTTC; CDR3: CASSHRRLVWASYNEQFF
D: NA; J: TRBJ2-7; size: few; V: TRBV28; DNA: TGTGCCAGCAGTTTTACTTCGGCCTACGAGCAGTACTTC; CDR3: CASSFTSAYEQYF
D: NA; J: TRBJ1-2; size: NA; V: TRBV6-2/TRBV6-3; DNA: TGTGCCAGCAGACCCCGGAACTTGAACCTATATGGCTACACCTTC; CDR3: CASRPRNLNLYGYTF
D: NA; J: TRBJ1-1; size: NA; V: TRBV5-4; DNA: TGTGCCAGCAGCCTGGCGTCAGGGTCGGACATTGAAGCTTTCTTT; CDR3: CASSLASGSDIEAFF
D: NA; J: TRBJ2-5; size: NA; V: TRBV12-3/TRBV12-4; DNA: TGTGCCAGCAGTCGGGTCGTAGGGGGAAATGGAGAGATCCAGTACTTC; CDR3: CASSRVVGGNGEIQYF
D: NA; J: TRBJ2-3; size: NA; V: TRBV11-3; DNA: TGTGCCAGCAACCCCGACTGGACGCGCTCTAGCACAGATACGCAGTATTTC; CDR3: CASNPDWTRSSTDTQYF
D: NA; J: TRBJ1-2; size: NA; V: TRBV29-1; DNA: TGCAACGTTGGAAAGGGATGGGGTAACTATGGCTACACCTTC; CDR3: CNVGKGWGNYGYTF
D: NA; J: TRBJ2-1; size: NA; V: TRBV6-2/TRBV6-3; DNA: TGTGCCAGTAGTTACCCCCGGGGAATATCCAATGAGCAGTTCTTC; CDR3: CASSYPRGISNEQFF
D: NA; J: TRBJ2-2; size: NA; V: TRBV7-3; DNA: TGTGCCAGCAGCTTATTATGGGACACCGGGGAGCTGTTTTTT; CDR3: CASSLLWDTGELFF
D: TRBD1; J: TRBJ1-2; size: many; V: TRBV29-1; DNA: TGCAGCGTTCGCACCCTCGGGACAGGGCGATATGGCTACACCTTC; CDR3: CSVRTLGTGRYGYTF
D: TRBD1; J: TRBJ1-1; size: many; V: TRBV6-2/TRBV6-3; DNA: TGTGCCAGCGCGGACAGGGGTAACACTGAAGCTTTCTTT; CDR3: CASADRGNTEAFF
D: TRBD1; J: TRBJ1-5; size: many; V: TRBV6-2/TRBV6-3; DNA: TGTGCCAGCAGTCTGGGGACAGAGAATCAGCCCCAGCATTTT; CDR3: CASSLGTENQPQHF
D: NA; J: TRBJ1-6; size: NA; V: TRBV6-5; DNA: TGTGCCAACCCCGGGTCATGCTCACTCCTCCACTTT; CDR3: CANPGSCSLLHF
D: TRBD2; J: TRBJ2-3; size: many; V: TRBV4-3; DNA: TGCGCCAGCAGCCAAGGGGGGGGTCCCCACACAGATACGCAGTATTTT; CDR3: CASSQGGGPHTDTQYF
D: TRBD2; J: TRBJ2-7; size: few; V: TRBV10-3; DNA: TGTGTCATCTCCTTAACTAGCGGTTACGAGCAGTACTTC; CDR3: CVISLTSGYEQYF
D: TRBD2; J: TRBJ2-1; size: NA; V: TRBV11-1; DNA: TGCGCCAACAGCGGGGCAAGCTCCTACAATGAGCAGTTCTTC; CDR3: CANSGASSYNEQFF
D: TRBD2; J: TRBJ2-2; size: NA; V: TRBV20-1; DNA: TGCAGTGCATCCAGTTCTAGCGGCACCTGGAAGCTGTTTTTT; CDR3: CSASSSSGTWKLFF